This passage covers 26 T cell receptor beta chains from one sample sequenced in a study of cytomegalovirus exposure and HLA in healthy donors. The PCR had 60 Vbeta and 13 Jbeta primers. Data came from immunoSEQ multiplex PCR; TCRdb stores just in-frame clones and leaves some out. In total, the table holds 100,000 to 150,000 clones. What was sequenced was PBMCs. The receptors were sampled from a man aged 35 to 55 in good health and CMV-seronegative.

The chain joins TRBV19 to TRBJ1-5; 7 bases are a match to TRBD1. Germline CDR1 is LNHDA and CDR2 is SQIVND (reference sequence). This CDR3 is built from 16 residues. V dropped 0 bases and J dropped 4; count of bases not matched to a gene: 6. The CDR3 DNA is TGTGCCAGTAGTATAGAAGGGGGCCACTGGAATCAGCCCCAGCATTTT. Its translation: CASSIEGGHWNQPQHF.

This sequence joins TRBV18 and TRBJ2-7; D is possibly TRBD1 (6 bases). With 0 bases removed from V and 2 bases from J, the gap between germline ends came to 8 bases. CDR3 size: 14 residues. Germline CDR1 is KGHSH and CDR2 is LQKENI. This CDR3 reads CASSPPAGAYEQYF. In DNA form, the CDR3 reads TGTGCCAGCTCACCACCGGCAGGGGCCTACGAGCAGTACTTC.

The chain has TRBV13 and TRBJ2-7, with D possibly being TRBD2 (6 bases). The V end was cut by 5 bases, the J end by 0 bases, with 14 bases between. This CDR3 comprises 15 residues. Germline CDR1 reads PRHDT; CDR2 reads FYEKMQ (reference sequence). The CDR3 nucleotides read TGTGCCAGCAGCCCACAGCGGGCTTACTCCTACGAGCAGTACTTC. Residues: CASSPQRAYSYEQYF. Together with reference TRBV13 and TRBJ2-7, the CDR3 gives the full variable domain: AAGVIQSPRHLIKEKRETATLKCYPIPRHDTVYWYQQGPGQDPQFLISFYEKMQSDKGSIPDRFSAQQFSDYHSELNMSSLELGDSALYFCASSPQRAYSYEQYFGPGTRLTVT.

The CDR3 spells CASSLRESARQFF. As DNA, the CDR3 is TGTGCCAGCAGCTTAAGAGAGTCTGCACGGCAGTTCTTC. This chain connects TRBV7-9 to TRBJ2-1; D is unresolved. The germline V gene encodes CDR1 SEHNR and CDR2 FQNEAQ (reference sequence). V lost 2 bases, J lost 12 bases, and 14 bases lay in between. The CDR3 has 13 residues.

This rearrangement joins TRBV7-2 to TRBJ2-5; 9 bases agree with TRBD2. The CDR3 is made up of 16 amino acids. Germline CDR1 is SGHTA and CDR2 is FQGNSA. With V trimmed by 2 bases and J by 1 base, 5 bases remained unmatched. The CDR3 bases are TGTGCCAGCAGCTTAACAAGCGGGAGGCGCCAAGAGACCCAGTACTTC. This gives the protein CASSLTSGRRQETQYF.

CDR3 loop: CASSYSSGYQGTQYF. CDR3 bases: TGTGCCAGCAGTTACTCGTCGGGCTATCAGGGGACCCAGTACTTC. The chain is built from TRBV6-5 and TRBJ2-5; maybe TRBD1 (5 bases). Germline V gene data show CDR1 as MNHEY and CDR2 as SVGAGI. The CDR3 is 15 residues long. Trimming shortened V by 0 bases and J by 7 bases, and 15 bases separated the two germline ends.

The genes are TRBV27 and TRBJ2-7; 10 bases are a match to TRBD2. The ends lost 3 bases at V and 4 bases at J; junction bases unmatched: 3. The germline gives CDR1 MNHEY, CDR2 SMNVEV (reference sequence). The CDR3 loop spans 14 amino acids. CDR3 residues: CASSFGTSDYEQYF. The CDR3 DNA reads TGTGCCAGCAGTTTTGGGACTAGCGATTACGAGCAGTACTTC.

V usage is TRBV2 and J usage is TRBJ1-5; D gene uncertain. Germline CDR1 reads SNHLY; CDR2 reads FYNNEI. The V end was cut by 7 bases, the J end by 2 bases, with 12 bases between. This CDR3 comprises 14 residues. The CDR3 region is CASTRDGGNQPQHF. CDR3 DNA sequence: TGTGCCAGCACCAGAGACGGGGGCAATCAGCCCCAGCATTTT.

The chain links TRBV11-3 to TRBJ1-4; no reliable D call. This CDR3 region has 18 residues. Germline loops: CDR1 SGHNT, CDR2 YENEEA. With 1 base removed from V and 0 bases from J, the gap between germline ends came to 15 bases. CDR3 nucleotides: TGTGCCAGCAGCTTAGCCCTGGGCCCGTTCGCAACTAATGAAAAACTGTTTTTT. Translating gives CASSLALGPFATNEKLFF.

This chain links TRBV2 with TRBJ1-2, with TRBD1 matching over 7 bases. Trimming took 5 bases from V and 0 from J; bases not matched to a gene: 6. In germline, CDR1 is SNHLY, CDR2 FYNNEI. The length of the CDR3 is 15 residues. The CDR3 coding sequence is TGTGCCAGCAGTCGACAGGGACCCTCTAACTATGGCTACACCTTC. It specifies CASSRQGPSNYGYTF.

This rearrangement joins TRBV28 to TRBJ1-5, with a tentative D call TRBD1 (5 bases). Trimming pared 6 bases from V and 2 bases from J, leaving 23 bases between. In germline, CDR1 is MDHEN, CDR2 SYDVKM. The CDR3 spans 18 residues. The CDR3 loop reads CASSRGTRVRMGNQPQHF. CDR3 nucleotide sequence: TGTGCCAGCAGCCGCGGGACTAGGGTGAGAATGGGCAATCAGCCCCAGCATTTT.

CDR3 loop: CASSPGQRSSYEQYF. In nucleotides, the CDR3 is TGTGCCAGCAGCCCAGGGCAGAGATCCTCCTACGAGCAGTACTTC. The chain combines TRBV7-8 with TRBJ2-7; D may be TRBD1 (5 bases). Trimming removed 5 bases from V and 0 bases from J, with 14 bases in between. CDR1 is SGHVS and CDR2 is FQNEAQ in the germline V gene. The CDR3 covers 15 residues.

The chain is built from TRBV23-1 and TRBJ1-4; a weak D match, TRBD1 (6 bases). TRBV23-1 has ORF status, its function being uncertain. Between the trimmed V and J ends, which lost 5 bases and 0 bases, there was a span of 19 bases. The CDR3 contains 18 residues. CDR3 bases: TGCGCCAGCAGTGAACCGGGACACCAGTCTACAACTAATGAAAAACTGTTTTTT. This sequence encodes CASSEPGHQSTTNEKLFF.

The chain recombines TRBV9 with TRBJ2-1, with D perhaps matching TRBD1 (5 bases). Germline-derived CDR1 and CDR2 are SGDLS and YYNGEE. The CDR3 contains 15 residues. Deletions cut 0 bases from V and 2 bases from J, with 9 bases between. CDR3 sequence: CASSVVDTPYNEQFF. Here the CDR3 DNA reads TGTGCCAGCAGCGTAGTGGACACCCCCTACAATGAGCAGTTCTTC.

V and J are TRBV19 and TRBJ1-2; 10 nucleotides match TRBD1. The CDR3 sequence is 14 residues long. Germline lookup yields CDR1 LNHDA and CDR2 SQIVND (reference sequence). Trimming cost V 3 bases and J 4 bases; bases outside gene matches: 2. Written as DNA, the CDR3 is TGTGCCAGTAGTATCGACAGGGGGCTCTATGGCTACACCTTC. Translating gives CASSIDRGLYGYTF.

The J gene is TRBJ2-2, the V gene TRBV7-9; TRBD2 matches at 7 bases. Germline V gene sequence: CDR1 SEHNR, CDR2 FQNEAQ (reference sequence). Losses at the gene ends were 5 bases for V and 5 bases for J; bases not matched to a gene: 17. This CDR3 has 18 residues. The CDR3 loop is CASSRHKPGLPKTGELFF. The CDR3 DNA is TGTGCCAGCAGCCGACATAAACCGGGACTACCTAAGACCGGGGAGCTGTTTTTT.

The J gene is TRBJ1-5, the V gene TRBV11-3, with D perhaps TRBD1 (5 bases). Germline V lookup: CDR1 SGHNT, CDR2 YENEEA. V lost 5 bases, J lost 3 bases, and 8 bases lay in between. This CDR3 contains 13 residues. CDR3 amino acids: CASSRQTNQPQHF. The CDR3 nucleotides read TGTGCCAGCAGCCGACAGACCAATCAGCCCCAGCATTTT.

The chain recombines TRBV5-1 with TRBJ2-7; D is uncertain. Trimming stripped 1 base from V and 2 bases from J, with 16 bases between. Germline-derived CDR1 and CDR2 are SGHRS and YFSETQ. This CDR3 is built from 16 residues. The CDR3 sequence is CASSLSTAAGPYEQYF. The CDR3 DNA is TGCGCCAGCAGCTTGTCGACGGCGGCCGGTCCCTACGAGCAGTACTTC.

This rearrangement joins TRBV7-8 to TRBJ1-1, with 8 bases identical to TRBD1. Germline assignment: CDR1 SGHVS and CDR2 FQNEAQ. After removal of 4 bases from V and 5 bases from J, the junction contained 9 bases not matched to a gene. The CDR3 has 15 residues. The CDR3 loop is CASSSVGRGRTEAFF. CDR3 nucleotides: TGTGCCAGCAGCTCAGTGGGCAGGGGGCGGACTGAAGCTTTCTTT.

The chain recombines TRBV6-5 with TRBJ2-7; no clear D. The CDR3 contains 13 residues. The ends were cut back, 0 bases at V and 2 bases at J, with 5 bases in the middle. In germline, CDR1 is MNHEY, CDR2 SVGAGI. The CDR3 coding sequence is TGTGCCAGCAGTTACTCCCCCACCTACGAGCAGTACTTC. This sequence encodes CASSYSPTYEQYF.

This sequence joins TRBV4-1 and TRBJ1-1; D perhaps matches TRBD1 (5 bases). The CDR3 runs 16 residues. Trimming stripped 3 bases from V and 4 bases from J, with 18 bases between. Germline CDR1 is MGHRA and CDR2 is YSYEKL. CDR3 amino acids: CASSQSGGGYRTEAFF. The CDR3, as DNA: TGCGCCAGCAGCCAGTCCGGGGGGGGGTATCGCACTGAAGCTTTCTTT.

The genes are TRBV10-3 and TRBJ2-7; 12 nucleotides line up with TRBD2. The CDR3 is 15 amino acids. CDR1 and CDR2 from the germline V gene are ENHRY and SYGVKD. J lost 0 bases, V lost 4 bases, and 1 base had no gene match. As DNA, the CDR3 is TGTGCCATCAGTGGGACTAGCGGGAACTCCTACGAGCAGTACTTC. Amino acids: CAISGTSGNSYEQYF.

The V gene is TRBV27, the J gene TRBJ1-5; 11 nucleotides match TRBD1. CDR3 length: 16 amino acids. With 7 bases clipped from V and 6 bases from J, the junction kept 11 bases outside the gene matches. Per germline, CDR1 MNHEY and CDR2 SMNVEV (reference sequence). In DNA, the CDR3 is TGTGCCAGCAAGTCCTTATCGGGGACAGGGGGTCAGCCCCAGCATTTT. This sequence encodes CASKSLSGTGGQPQHF.

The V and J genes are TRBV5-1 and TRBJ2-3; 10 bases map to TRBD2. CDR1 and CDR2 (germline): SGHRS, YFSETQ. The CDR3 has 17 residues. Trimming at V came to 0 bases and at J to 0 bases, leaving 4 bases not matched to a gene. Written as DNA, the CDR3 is TGCGCCAGCAGCTTGGGACTAGCGGGTACTAGCACAGATACGCAGTATTTT. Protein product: CASSLGLAGTSTDTQYF. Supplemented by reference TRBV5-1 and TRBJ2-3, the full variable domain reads KAGVTQTPRYLIKTRGQQVTLSCSPISGHRSVSWYQQTPGQGLQFLFEYFSETQRNKGNFPGRFSGRQFSNSRSEMNVSTLELGDSALYLCASSLGLAGTSTDTQYFGPGTRLTVL.

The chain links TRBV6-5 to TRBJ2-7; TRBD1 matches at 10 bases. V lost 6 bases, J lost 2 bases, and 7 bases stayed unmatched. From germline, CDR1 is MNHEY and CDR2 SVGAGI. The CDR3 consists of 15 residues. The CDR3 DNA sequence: TGTGCCAGCAGGGCGGGACAGGGGACGACCTACGAGCAGTACTTC. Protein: CASRAGQGTTYEQYF.

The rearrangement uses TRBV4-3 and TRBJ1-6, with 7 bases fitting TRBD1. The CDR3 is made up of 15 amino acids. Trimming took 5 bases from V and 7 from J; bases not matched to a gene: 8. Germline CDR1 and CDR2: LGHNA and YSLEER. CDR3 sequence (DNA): TGCGCCAGCAGCTCTCGACAGGGCGAAAATTCACCCCTCCACTTT. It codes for CASSSRQGENSPLHF.